The entry that follows covers one T cell receptor beta chain sequence. Its target is not known. The PCR used 60 Vbeta and 13 Jbeta primers. Authors' analysis steps: It was a later analysis that counted tens of millions of unique TCR beta chains, of which some 10 million were shared. Generated by immunoSEQ multiplex PCR, the TCRdb table keeps only in-frame clones and is missing some. V and J calls and clone size are copied from that table; D and trimming were computed from the DNA. The repertoire holds 150,000 to 200,000 clones, nearly 80% seen once, with around 14% in the top ten. V lost 6 bases to trimming and J lost 6 bases; unmatched junction nucleotides: 5. In germline, CDR1 is MNHEY, CDR2 SMNVEV (reference sequence). CDR3 length equals 13 residues. This specimen comes from a study of cytomegalovirus exposure and HLA in healthy donors. Regarding the study as a whole: Most CMV-associated TCR beta chains appeared HLA-restricted in a later analysis. Specificity for CMV antigens was confirmed in vitro for a few of the CMV-associated chains. HLA allele associations emerged for 16,951 TCR beta sequences in a later analysis, at 0.05 false discovery rate.

What was sequenced was PBMCs. The chain joins TRBV27 to TRBJ1-5; TRBD1 aligns across 7 bases. The receptor was derived from a woman in her thirties or forties in good health and CMV-seronegative. For the CDR3, the DNA is TGTGCCAGCAGAGACAGGGTCAGTCAGCCCCAGCATTTT. It is translated as CASRDRVSQPQHF.